This T cell receptor (beta chain) was observed in a study of blood T cells in healthy people across ages (dated by TCRdb to about 2015). In the study overall: Template switching captured roughly one uniquely barcoded TCR beta cDNA molecule per two T cells in model experiments. To track age-related changes in TCR beta repertoire diversity, the study relied on deep sequencing normalized with unique cDNA molecular identifiers. The donors were divided into four age groups: young (average around 15 years), middle-aged (about 40), aged (approximately 59) and long-lived (around 87). To avoid experimental bias, donors of different ages were spread randomly across the sequencing lanes. Using the same blood draw, the study looked at two additional independent replicas of 1 million unique cDNA reads for two donors, one aged 18 to 30 and the other aged 80 or older. Findings and caveats that apply to the study as a whole: Total diversity estimates from one million sequenced T cells were considered lower bounds and underestimates. As age increased, observed TCR beta diversity per million T cells dropped in a roughly linear way, and a significant reduction was already evident by age roughly 40. Observed TCR beta diversity correlated strongly with the percentage of naive T cells measured by flow cytometry. Because the CMV infection status of the donors was unknown, age-related changes in expanded clonotypes may potentially have been confounded. Since profiling was done on bulk unsorted PBMCs, naive and antigen-experienced compartments could not be conclusively compared. Compared with the aged group, more naive CD4+ T cells, fewer expanded clones and increased TCR diversity were shown by the long-lived group, suggesting age selection.

The donors were roughly 39 Caucasian individuals from Russia, aged roughly 6 to 100 years, who were systemically healthy. Each donor gave around 9.9 milliliters of peripheral blood, collected into EDTA-treated Vacutainer tubes. Ficoll-Paque density-gradient centrifugation was used to isolate PBMCs, with at least 6.5 million per sample. Total RNA was extracted from PBMCs with Trizol reagent, with at least 6 micrograms obtained per sample. For every donor, flow cytometry on a PBMC aliquot measured the percentage of naive CD45RAhigh/CD27high T cells. This clonotype occurred a few times. What this receptor recognizes is not known. Base qualities are not recorded, but no much larger clone differs from it by a single base. Library preparation employed 5' RACE. Sequencing took place on an Illumina HiSeq 2500. A second PCR of about 6 to 11 cycles was performed with a sample-barcoded 5' primer and a J-beta primer mix. A unique molecular identifier was introduced onto each TCR beta cDNA molecule by a template-switch 5' adaptor carrying 12 random nucleotides. At least 2.5 million CDR3-containing paired-end reads were obtained from each sample. First-strand cDNA was synthesized from all RNA with the Mint cDNA synthesis kit, primed by a TRBC-specific oligonucleotide. After uracil-DNA glycosylase treatment, a first 18-cycle PCR used universal primers M1SS and BC2_uni_R on all cDNA. From the authors' description of their analysis: Normalization of each sample was performed by random selection of 1 million high-quality reads, each carrying a distinct molecular identifier. Instead of being binned into consensus sequences, reads that shared molecular identifiers were thrown out. CDR3 identification, clonotype clustering and error correction used MiTCR with a Q25 quality threshold and the strictest error-elimination algorithm. A nonparametric unseen species model with Euler transformation was used to estimate lower-bound total TCR beta diversity. TCRdb reprocessed the public reads (quality trimming at Q25 with fastp, clone calling with MiXCR) and kept in-frame beta chains. Entries are consolidated by CDR3 protein sequence, retaining the most common genes and DNA. It is TCRdb's table, rather than the study itself, that gives the V and J calls and clone size. The sample includes 1.5 million to 2 million distinct CDR3 sequences, with 28% observed a single time. 7.7% of the sample comes from the top ten.

The germline V end is reduced by 4 bases and the J end by 10 bases; junction bases left unmatched: 10. In the germline V gene (reference sequence), CDR1 corresponds to SGHKS and CDR2 to YYEKEE. The CDR3 numbers 15 residues from cysteine through phenylalanine. The kept DNA is CDR3 alone, 45 bases in frame from the first base. The rearranged segments are TRBV5-5 and TRBJ1-6; TRBD1 matches 8 bases in the middle. This sequence originates from a woman in her thirties in good health. Sequencing used blood. The DNA sequence is TGTGCCAGCAGCATTGGACAGGGAGTAGGGTCACCCCTCCACTTT. Translation gives CASSIGQGVGSPLHF.